What follows are 23 T cell receptor beta chains derived from one specimen sequenced in a study of PD-L1 blockade in urothelial cancer. Time point denoted: peripheral blood 6 weeks after treatment start. Data came from immunoSEQ multiplex PCR; TCRdb stores just in-frame clones and leaves some out. In the table there are approximately 38,000 clones, 75% to 90% of which are singletons. The material sequenced was PBMCs, taken around atezolizumab (anti-PD-L1) treatment. These receptors all stem from a man aged 55 to 70 with urothelial cancer.

This rearrangement joins TRBV2 to TRBJ2-2, with 8 positions matching TRBD1. Germline loops: CDR1 SNHLY, CDR2 FYNNEI. The CDR3 consists of 15 residues. Trimming at V came to 5 bases and at J to 4 bases, leaving 6 bases not matched to a gene. The CDR3 loop is CASSSQTGGTGELFF. The CDR3 region has the DNA TGTGCCAGCAGTAGCCAAACAGGGGGCACCGGGGAGCTGTTTTTT.

The chain uses TRBV5-1 and TRBJ1-1, with 7 bases identical to TRBD1. There are 15 residues in the CDR3. V dropped 1 base and J dropped 10; count of bases not matched to a gene: 13. Germline V gene data show CDR1 as SGHRS and CDR2 as YFSETQ. CDR3 bases: TGCGCCAGCAGCTTGACTATCGACAGGGACGTTGTAGCTTTCTTT. This translates into CASSLTIDRDVVAFF.

In this sample, this clone turned up a few times. V and J are TRBV27 and TRBJ2-1; 11 positions match TRBD2. V lost 6 bases and J lost 3; bases outside the gene matches: 10. The CDR3 covers 17 residues. Germline V gene sequence: CDR1 MNHEY, CDR2 SMNVEV (reference sequence). CDR3 protein: CASSSPPLAGGYNEQFF. CDR3 nucleotide sequence: TGTGCCAGCAGCTCTCCCCCCCTAGCGGGGGGCTACAATGAGCAGTTCTTC.

This rearrangement joins TRBV5-4 to TRBJ2-7; 10 bases line up with TRBD2. V was pared by 4 bases and J by 3 bases, with 7 bases of the junction left unmatched. Germline V lookup: CDR1 SGHNT, CDR2 YYREEE (reference sequence). The CDR3 loop spans 15 amino acids. The CDR3 reads CASSLPAGGNYEQYF. The DNA of the CDR3 is TGTGCCAGCAGCCTGCCAGCGGGAGGGAACTACGAGCAGTACTTC.

V and J are TRBV7-9 and TRBJ2-1; 9 bases agree with TRBD2. J gave up 7 bases and V 5 bases, and 6 bases lay outside the gene matches. The germline gives CDR1 SEHNR, CDR2 FQNEAQ (reference sequence). This CDR3 has 14 amino acids. CDR3 loop: CASSPGTSRNEQFF. Here the CDR3 DNA reads TGTGCCAGCAGCCCTGGGACTAGCCGGAATGAGCAGTTCTTC.

CDR3 sequence (DNA): TGTGCCAGCAGTGTGCAGTTGCTAGCGGGGACCCCTAGCTCCTACAATGAGCAGTTCTTC. Protein: CASSVQLLAGTPSSYNEQFF. The genes are TRBV2 and TRBJ2-1; 9 bases line up with TRBD2. CDR1 and CDR2 (germline): SNHLY, FYNNEI. V trimming: 4 bases; J trimming: 0 bases; junction bases outside the gene matches: 16. The CDR3 has 20 amino acids.

The chain is built from TRBV5-1 and TRBJ1-4; 8 bases are a match to TRBD1. The CDR3 is 18 amino acids. Germline V gene sequence: CDR1 SGHRS, CDR2 YFSETQ. Trimming took 3 bases from V and 3 from J; bases not matched to a gene: 13. The CDR3 region is CASSYHQGAGLANEKLFF. The CDR3 nucleotides read TGCGCCAGCAGCTACCATCAGGGGGCCGGGTTGGCTAATGAAAAACTGTTTTTT.

The chain recombines TRBV13 with TRBJ2-7, with 10 bases aligning to TRBD1. The CDR3 covers 15 residues. Germline CDR1 is PRHDT and CDR2 is FYEKMQ (reference sequence). With V trimmed by 4 bases and J by 6 bases, 9 bases remained unmatched. In DNA form, the CDR3 reads TGTGCCAGCAGCTCTGGGTATGGGACAGGGGTCGAGCAGTACTTC. Its protein is CASSSGYGTGVEQYF. The full variable domain, rest sourced from reference TRBV13 and TRBJ2-7, is AAGVIQSPRHLIKEKRETATLKCYPIPRHDTVYWYQQGPGQDPQFLISFYEKMQSDKGSIPDRFSAQQFSDYHSELNMSSLELGDSALYFCASSSGYGTGVEQYFGPGTRLTVT.

V and J are TRBV5-6 and TRBJ2-2; D unresolved. The CDR3 spans 14 residues. Germline V CDR1 and CDR2: SGHDT, YYEEEE. Between the trimmed V and J ends, which lost 7 bases and 7 bases, there was a span of 17 bases. This CDR3 reads CASASTVTGGELFF. The CDR3 DNA reads as TGTGCCAGCGCGTCCACTGTGACTGGCGGGGAGCTGTTTTTT. The full variable domain, completed using reference TRBV5-6 and TRBJ2-2, is DAGVTQSPTHLIKTRGQQVTLRCSPKSGHDTVSWYQQALGQGPQFIFQYYEEEERQRGNFPDRFSGHQFPNYSSELNVNALLLGDSALYLCASASTVTGGELFFGEGSRLTVL.

CDR3 loop: CATSRDLEGAEAFF. Here the CDR3 DNA reads TGTGCCACCAGCAGAGATTTGGAAGGGGCTGAAGCTTTCTTT. The chain couples TRBV15 to TRBJ1-1; tentative D call: TRBD1 (5 bases). This CDR3 has 14 amino acids. With 0 bases removed from V and 6 bases from J, the gap between germline ends came to 11 bases. The V gene's germline CDR1 is LNHNV and CDR2 YYDKDF (reference sequence).

The chain carries TRBV6-1 and TRBJ2-2; 9 bases agree with TRBD2. This CDR3 is 17 amino acids long. CDR1 is MNHNS and CDR2 is SASEGT in the germline V gene. V shed 3 bases and J 6 bases; nucleotides not matched to a gene: 11. The CDR3 DNA reads as TGTGCCAGCAGTGAGACGGGACTAGCATTTACGGCCGGGGAGCTGTTTTTT. The encoded protein is CASSETGLAFTAGELFF.

The chain carries TRBV21-1 and TRBJ1-1; no check of the table's D call, TRBD1, against the DNA was made. TRBV21-1 constitutes a pseudogene. The CDR3 sequence is 16 residues long. CDR3 region: CASFPGWGDRVHEAFF. CDR3 nucleotide sequence: TGTGCCAGCTTTCCGGGCTGGGGGGACAGGGTCCACGAAGCTTTCTTT.

This chain links TRBV30 with TRBJ1-1; D possibly corresponds to TRBD1 (5 bases). The CDR3 has 14 residues. The germline V gene has CDR1 GTSNPN and CDR2 SVGIG (reference sequence). V lost 0 bases, J lost 0 bases, and 8 bases lay in between. This CDR3 is CAWSVTGMNTEAFF. In DNA, the CDR3 is TGTGCCTGGAGTGTAACAGGAATGAACACTGAAGCTTTCTTT.

V usage is TRBV30 and J usage is TRBJ2-7, with 11 bases aligning to TRBD1. The CDR3 is 14 residues long. With V trimmed by 4 bases and J by 4 bases, 6 bases remained unmatched. Germline V CDR1 and CDR2: GTSNPN, SVGIG (reference sequence). DNA for the CDR3: TGTGCCTGGATGGGGACAGGGGGGTGGTACGAGCAGTACTTC. It is translated as CAWMGTGGWYEQYF. The full variable domain, its missing parts supplied by reference TRBV30 and TRBJ2-7, is SQTIHQWPATLVQPVGSPLSLECTVEGTSNPNLYWYRQAAGRGLQLLFYSVGIGQISSEVPQNLSASRPQDRQFILSSKKLLLSDSGFYLCAWMGTGGWYEQYFGPGTRLTVT.

The rearrangement uses TRBV11-3 and TRBJ2-1; TRBD2 matches at 7 bases. The CDR3 covers 14 residues. Germline V gene lookup returns CDR1 SGHNT and CDR2 YENEEA. V trimming: 5 bases; J trimming: 6 bases; junction bases outside the gene matches: 7. The CDR3 DNA reads TGTGCCAGCAGCGTAGGACTAGGTCCCAATGAGCAGTTCTTC. Translation: CASSVGLGPNEQFF. The full variable domain, in which reference TRBV11-3 and TRBJ2-1 provide the parts outside the CDR3, is EAGVVQSPRYKIIEKKQPVAFWCNPISGHNTLYWYLQNLGQGPELLIRYENEEAVDDSQLPKDRFSAERLKGVDSTLKIQPAELGDSAVYLCASSVGLGPNEQFFGPGTRLTVL.

This sequence joins TRBV6-5 and TRBJ2-3; D might be TRBD1 (6 bases). V gave up 6 bases and J gave up 2 bases, with 15 bases separating them. CDR1 and CDR2 from the germline V gene are MNHEY and SVGAGI. The CDR3 runs to 15 residues. The CDR3 sequence: CASSSTDSYTDTQYF. The CDR3, as DNA: TGTGCCAGCAGCAGTACGGACAGCTACACAGATACGCAGTATTTT.

CDR3 amino acids: CASSWLGLGADTQYF. DNA of the CDR3: TGCGCCAGCAGCTGGCTGGGACTAGGAGCAGATACGCAGTATTTT. The chain joins TRBV5-1 to TRBJ2-3; 8 bases match TRBD2. The germline V gene encodes CDR1 SGHRS and CDR2 YFSETQ. The CDR3 is 15 residues long. V gave up 3 bases and J gave up 4 bases; unmatched junction bases: 7.

This chain uses TRBV7-2 with TRBJ2-2; perhaps TRBD2 as D (5 bases). Trimming removed 2 bases from V and 3 bases from J, with 10 bases in between. CDR1 and CDR2 from the germline V gene are SGHTA and FQGNSA. This CDR3 is built from 15 residues. CDR3 residues: CASSLTPGYTGELFF. DNA for the CDR3: TGTGCCAGCAGCTTAACGCCGGGATACACCGGGGAGCTGTTTTTT. Combining the CDR3 with reference TRBV7-2 and TRBJ2-2 gives the whole variable domain GAGVSQSPSNKVTEKGKDVELRCDPISGHTALYWYRQSLGQGLEFLIYFQGNSAPDKSGLPSDRFSAERTGGSVSTLTIQRTQQEDSAVYLCASSLTPGYTGELFFGEGSRLTVL.

This clone showed up just once. The rearrangement joins TRBV4-2 to TRBJ1-5; no firm D call. Germline CDR1 and CDR2: LGHNA and YNFKEQ. This CDR3 is 13 amino acids long. Trimming pared 0 bases from V and 7 bases from J, leaving 7 bases between. For the CDR3, the DNA is TGTGCCAGCAGCCAAGATTCTTTACAGCCCCAGCATTTT. The encoded protein is CASSQDSLQPQHF.

This clone was observed a single time. CDR3 in amino acids: CASSLKRTDYSNQPQHF. As DNA, the CDR3 is TGTGCCAGCTCACTAAAAAGGACGGACTATAGCAATCAGCCCCAGCATTTT. V and J are TRBV18 and TRBJ1-5; D not resolved. Per germline, CDR1 KGHSH and CDR2 LQKENI. The V end was cut by 4 bases, the J end by 0 bases, with 16 bases between. There are 17 residues in the CDR3.

Regarding this clone: The junction and the germline gene differ at one end; a read error may be behind it. The chain uses TRBV7-9 and TRBJ1-1; tentative D call: TRBD1 (6 bases). This CDR3 spans 12 amino acids. Germline values: CDR1 SEHNR, CDR2 FQNEAQ (reference sequence). The chain's CDR3 is CASSQIQGDPSF. In DNA, the CDR3 is TGTGCCAGCAGCCAGATACAGGGTGATCCTTCCTTT.

The chain links TRBV5-1 to TRBJ1-1, with 9 bases that match TRBD1. CDR1 SGHRS and CDR2 YFSETQ come from the germline V gene. The V and J ends lost 4 bases and 3 bases, in that order; junction bases with no gene match: 10. The CDR3 length is 16 residues. DNA for the CDR3: TGCGCCAGCAGCCTACAGGGGGCTGGGGTCGACACTGAAGCTTTCTTT. This gives the protein CASSLQGAGVDTEAFF.

This clone was found many times. The chain is built from TRBV5-8 and TRBJ2-7, with D possibly matching TRBD1 (6 bases). The V gene lost 4 bases and the J gene lost 1 base, with 9 bases spanning the gap. From germline, CDR1 is SGHTS and CDR2 YDEGEE. This CDR3 has 13 amino acids. The DNA for the CDR3 is TGTGCCAGCAGCCAGGACAGTTCCTACGAGCAGTACTTC. It yields the protein CASSQDSSYEQYF.